This T cell receptor (beta chain) comes out of a study of long-term antiretroviral therapy in people with HIV. Study overall: The oldest specimens predate the 2015 immediate-ART recommendation by about a decade.

An immunoSEQ assay, version v3.0, was performed at survey level. The method was immunoSEQ multiplex PCR; TCRdb's version includes in-frame clones alone and lacks a portion of them. This table has roughly 34,000 clones, roughly three quarters appearing once. Comments on this clone: Its antigen remains unidentified.

V was pared by 7 bases and J by 6 bases, with 10 bases between. The CDR3 sequence is 12 residues long. The V gene's germline CDR1 is SGHTA and CDR2 FQGNSA. General study points: The ART regimens used between about 2003 and 2018 may be less effective than current ones. Across all time points, the repertoire was dominated by clones that expanded before ART. ART adherence, viral resistance and therapy changes went unrecorded.

The source material was unsorted PBMCs, sampled 1.9 years after starting antiretroviral therapy. This sequence joins TRBV7-2 and TRBJ1-5, with D tentatively TRBD1 (6 bases). The receptor's source is a young man with HIV. The CDR3 region is CASTRGGQPQHF. The CDR3 nucleotides read TGTGCCAGCACAAGGGGGGGTCAGCCCCAGCATTTT.